The sample holds many counts of the clone carrying this T cell receptor beta chain. The J segment lost 4 bases and the V segment lost 3 bases, leaving 5 bases of the junction unmatched. Germline V gene data show CDR1 as DFQATT and CDR2 as SNEGSKA (reference sequence). The CDR3 runs to 15 residues. This specimen belongs to a study of T cells after yellow fever vaccination. Turning to the study itself: When fractions had low cell numbers, they were prepared with SMART-Seq v4 Ultra Low Input.

TCRdb independently ran MiXCR on the 5' RACE reads; one entry per CDR3 protein. The data show some 110,000 distinct CDR3 sequences, with around 8% seen just once and about 25% held by the top ten. The sequences come from CD8+ T cells sorted from PBMCs, collected 45 days after the yellow fever booster vaccination. This chain links TRBV20-1 with TRBJ2-1, with TRBD2 identical over 11 bases. This receptor was taken from a man aged 25 to 40 who received the YFV17D yellow fever vaccine. CDR3 residues: CSARELAGEYNEQFF. The CDR3 DNA follows: TGCAGTGCTAGGGAACTAGCGGGAGAGTACAATGAGCAGTTCTTC.